This is a list of T cell receptor beta chains from one sample in a study of human T cells and chemical hapten exposure. Using its own MiXCR run on the RACE reads, TCRdb lists one record per CDR3 protein. This sample has around 85,000 distinct CDR3 sequences, with roughly 13% found just once. The material was whole blood, obtained in connection with sensitization to the hapten diphenylcyclopropenone (DPC). The receptors come from a woman between 45 and 65 years old with alopecia areata. Some clones in this sample may be carry-over from other donors' samples. The CDR3 runs from the conserved cysteine through the conserved F or W. A D gene is named only where the DNA matches it firmly. Not all rows give a size; the values are once, few, many and, for expanded clones, a class.

D: -
J: TRBJ2-1
size: -
V: TRBV29-1
DNA: TGCAGCGTTGACCACCCGGCCAGCCCCACCTACAATGAGCAGTTCTTC
CDR3: CSVDHPASPTYNEQFF

D: TRBD2
J: TRBJ2-3
size: few
V: TRBV12-3/TRBV12-4
DNA: TGTGCCAGCAGTTGGACTAGCGGGACCACAGATACGCAGTATTTT
CDR3: CASSWTSGTTDTQYF

D: TRBD1
J: TRBJ1-1
size: -
V: TRBV29-1
DNA: TGCAGCGGACAGGGTTGGAGCACTGAAGCTTTCTTT
CDR3: CSGQGWSTEAFF

D: TRBD2
J: TRBJ2-3
size: -
V: TRBV5-1
DNA: TGCGCCAGCAGCTCCGGCCGGGGGGGCACAGATACGCAGTATTTT
CDR3: CASSSGRGGTDTQYF

D: -
J: TRBJ1-1
size: -
V: TRBV4-1
DNA: TGCGCCAGCAGCCAAGAGGTCTCAGTGAACACTGAAGCTTTCTTT
CDR3: CASSQEVSVNTEAFF

D: TRBD2
J: TRBJ2-1
size: few
V: TRBV20-1
DNA: TGCAGTGCTACTAGCGGGAGGCCCTCCTACAATGAGCAGTTCTTC
CDR3: CSATSGRPSYNEQFF

D: TRBD1
J: TRBJ2-7
size: few
V: TRBV30
DNA: TGTGCCTGGAGTGTGACAGGGGATACGGGGCAGTACTTC
CDR3: CAWSVTGDTGQYF

D: TRBD2
J: TRBJ2-7
size: few
V: TRBV5-4
DNA: TGTGCCAGCAGACCCGGGGGAGGGCGAGACTACGAGCAGTACTTC
CDR3: CASRPGGGRDYEQYF

D: TRBD2
J: TRBJ2-7
size: -
V: TRBV9
DNA: TGTGCCAGCAGCGTAGGGCTAGCGGGAGGACCATACGAGCAGTACTTC
CDR3: CASSVGLAGGPYEQYF

D: TRBD2
J: TRBJ2-3
size: many
V: TRBV7-3
DNA: TGTGCCAGCAGCCCCCTAGCGGGATCCACAGATACGCAGTATTTT
CDR3: CASSPLAGSTDTQYF

D: -
J: TRBJ2-3
size: -
V: TRBV7-2
DNA: TGTGCCAGCAGCTTAGTTTTGCGGGGATCAGATACGCAGTATTTT
CDR3: CASSLVLRGSDTQYF

D: -
J: TRBJ2-7
size: few
V: TRBV10-2
DNA: TGCGCCAGCAGTGAATGGCGGGAAAACGAGCAGTACTTC
CDR3: CASSEWRENEQYF

D: TRBD2
J: TRBJ2-7
size: -
V: TRBV11-1
DNA: TGTGCCAGCAGCTTCCGCGGGGGATACGAGCAGTACTTC
CDR3: CASSFRGGYEQYF

D: TRBD2
J: TRBJ2-5
size: -
V: TRBV19
DNA: TGTGCCAGTACTGGCGGGAGAGCTGAGACCCAGTACTTC
CDR3: CASTGGRAETQYF

D: -
J: TRBJ2-2
size: -
V: TRBV4-2
DNA: TGTGCCAGCAGCCAACCCACCGGGGAGCTGTTTTTT
CDR3: CASSQPTGELFF

D: -
J: TRBJ2-5
size: many
V: TRBV11-2
DNA: TGTGCCAGCAGCTTATTCAGGGTTCGAGAGACCCAGTACTTC
CDR3: CASSLFRVRETQYF

D: TRBD2
J: TRBJ2-1
size: few
V: TRBV5-1
DNA: TGCGCCAGCAGCGGAGGGACTAGCGGGAGGAATGAGCAGTTCTTC
CDR3: CASSGGTSGRNEQFF

D: -
J: TRBJ2-1
size: few
V: TRBV3-1
DNA: TGTGCCAGCAGCCAAGGGAGGGCGAGGAATGAGCAGTTCTTC
CDR3: CASSQGRARNEQFF

D: TRBD1
J: TRBJ2-7
size: many
V: TRBV20-1
DNA: TGCAGTGCTGGAGGGACAGGGGGTCGGGGATTCGAGCAGTACTTC
CDR3: CSAGGTGGRGFEQYF

D: -
J: TRBJ2-3
size: -
V: TRBV2
DNA: TGTGCCAGCAAAATCCGATTCACAGATACGCAGTATTTT
CDR3: CASKIRFTDTQYF

D: -
J: TRBJ2-2
size: few
V: TRBV30
DNA: TGTGCCTGGAGTTTATGGGGGACCGGGGAGCTGTTTTTT
CDR3: CAWSLWGTGELFF

D: -
J: TRBJ2-1
size: few
V: TRBV5-6
DNA: TGTGCCAGCAGCTTAGACGGGACTGGCTACAATGAGCAGTTCTTC
CDR3: CASSLDGTGYNEQFF

D: TRBD1
J: TRBJ1-2
size: -
V: TRBV20-1
DNA: TGCAGTGCTAGTGGGACAGGGTATGGCTACACCTTC
CDR3: CSASGTGYGYTF

D: -
J: TRBJ2-7
size: -
V: TRBV6-5
DNA: TGTGCCAGCAGTTACGCGGGGTTCTACGAGCAGTACTTC
CDR3: CASSYAGFYEQYF

D: -
J: TRBJ1-5
size: many
V: TRBV19
DNA: TGTGCCAGTAGTATCTTAGCATATCAGCCCCAGCATTTT
CDR3: CASSILAYQPQHF

D: TRBD2
J: TRBJ2-3
size: -
V: TRBV29-1
DNA: TGCAGCGGGCGGGCCGGCGGGGGAGATACGCAGTATTTT
CDR3: CSGRAGGGDTQYF

D: -
J: TRBJ2-2
size: many
V: TRBV6-5
DNA: TGTGCCAGCAGTCTTAACACCGGGGAGCTGTTTTTT
CDR3: CASSLNTGELFF

D: -
J: TRBJ1-4
size: -
V: TRBV3-1
DNA: TGTGCCAGCAGCCAAGATTACTGCCGGCGGGAAAAACTGTTTTTT
CDR3: CASSQDYCRREKLFF

D: -
J: TRBJ2-2
size: many
V: TRBV3-1
DNA: TGTGCCAGCAGCCAAGGGAGCGAGATCACCGGGGAGCTGTTTTTT
CDR3: CASSQGSEITGELFF

D: -
J: TRBJ1-6
size: -
V: TRBV6-5
DNA: TGTGCCAGCAGTTACTCCAGGCCTTCACCCCTCCACTTT
CDR3: CASSYSRPSPLHF

D: -
J: TRBJ2-3
size: few
V: TRBV7-6
DNA: TGTGCCAGCAGCTTAGAGTTTAGCGGAAGCACAGATACGCAGTATTTT
CDR3: CASSLEFSGSTDTQYF

D: -
J: TRBJ2-1
size: few
V: TRBV27
DNA: TGTGCCAGCAGTTTCTTCCTGGGACCAAAGAATGAGCAGTTCTTC
CDR3: CASSFFLGPKNEQFF

D: -
J: TRBJ2-3
size: few
V: TRBV7-2
DNA: TGTGCCAGCAGCTTAGTGGGCGGGACTGTAACAGATACGCAGTATTTT
CDR3: CASSLVGGTVTDTQYF

D: -
J: TRBJ2-1
size: -
V: TRBV5-5
DNA: TGTGCCAGCAGCCTGATAGCGGAGCCCTACAATGAGCAGTTCTTC
CDR3: CASSLIAEPYNEQFF

D: -
J: TRBJ2-7
size: -
V: TRBV13
DNA: TGTGCCAGCATCTCCGAGAGGGGTAGCTACGAGCAGTACTTC
CDR3: CASISERGSYEQYF

D: -
J: TRBJ2-3
size: few
V: TRBV28
DNA: TGTGCCAGCAGTGCCAACTTGGATACGCAGTATTTT
CDR3: CASSANLDTQYF

D: -
J: TRBJ1-1
size: -
V: TRBV29-1
DNA: TGCAGCGAAGCCCGGGGGTCGGAAGCTTTCTTT
CDR3: CSEARGSEAFF

D: -
J: TRBJ2-1
size: -
V: TRBV10-3
DNA: TGTGCCATCAGGAGGGGGGCGGCAGGCGATGAGCAGTTCTTC
CDR3: CAIRRGAAGDEQFF

D: TRBD1
J: TRBJ1-2
size: few
V: TRBV28
DNA: TGTGCCACCCTCTCGACAGGGATCTATGGCTACACCTTC
CDR3: CATLSTGIYGYTF